The 20 T cell receptor beta chains below were found in one sample sequenced in a study of blood T cell repertoires in COVID-19. Sequencing used immunoSEQ multiplex PCR; TCRdb keeps in-frame clones, though not all of them. The sample holds some 100,000 clones, 88% seen once. The sample comprised peripheral blood. The receptors were gathered from a man aged 50 to 59 with COVID-19, enrolled during active disease.

The genes are TRBV7-9 and TRBJ2-5; a weak D match, TRBD1 (5 bases). This CDR3 has 14 amino acids. V shed 4 bases and J shed 4 bases, with 13 bases lying between them. Germline V gives CDR1 SEHNR, CDR2 FQNEAQ (reference sequence). The CDR3 spells CASSSRGPRETQYF. The CDR3 region has the DNA TGTGCCAGCAGCTCTAGGGGCCCGCGAGAGACCCAGTACTTC.

The rearrangement links TRBV3-1 (or the pseudogene TRBV3-2) to TRBJ1-4, with TRBD1 identical over 8 bases. The CDR3 sequence is 17 residues long. V lost 0 bases to trimming and J lost 7 bases; unmatched junction nucleotides: 10. Germline values: CDR1 LGHDT, CDR2 YNNKEL (reference sequence). CDR3 in DNA: TGTGCCAGCAGCCAAGAACGGTTTGGGACAGGTCGTGAAAAACTGTTTTTT. Translation: CASSQERFGTGREKLFF.

This clone was observed a few times. This rearrangement joins TRBV9 to TRBJ2-7, with 7 bases identical to TRBD1. Trimming removed 0 bases from V and 3 bases from J; junction bases left unmatched: 6. The CDR3 totals 15 residues. The germline V gene has CDR1 SGDLS and CDR2 YYNGEE. CDR3 in amino acids: CASSVALGQNYEQYF. The CDR3 DNA follows: TGTGCCAGCAGCGTAGCCCTGGGACAGAACTACGAGCAGTACTTC.

The J gene is TRBJ2-1, the V gene TRBV7-2, with 16 bases aligning to TRBD2. The germline gives CDR1 SGHTA, CDR2 FQGNSA. The CDR3 is 17 residues long. After removal of 5 bases from V and 8 bases from J, the junction contained 9 bases not matched to a gene. Here the CDR3 reads CASSTLLGLAGGDEQFF. The CDR3 nucleotides are TGTGCCAGCAGCACACTGCTGGGACTAGCGGGGGGGGATGAGCAGTTCTTC.

In this sample, this clone turned up a few times. This sequence joins TRBV27 and TRBJ1-1; D might be TRBD1 (5 bases). The germline V gene encodes CDR1 MNHEY and CDR2 SMNVEV (reference sequence). V lost 3 bases and J 7 bases, leaving 24 bases between the germline ends. The CDR3 length is 17 residues. CDR3 in DNA: TGTGCCAGCAGTTTTATCGCAGTGGGGCAGGGAAGGGTTGAAGCTTTCTTT. It codes for CASSFIAVGQGRVEAFF.

The chain is built from TRBV5-6 and TRBJ1-2, with TRBD1 identical over 7 bases. Trimming at V came to 4 bases and at J to 4 bases, leaving 13 bases not matched to a gene. CDR3 length: 16 amino acids. In germline, CDR1 is SGHDT, CDR2 YYEEEE. The CDR3 protein is CASSGITGVSSYGYTF. Written as DNA, the CDR3 is TGTGCCAGCAGCGGAATTACAGGGGTGTCATCCTATGGCTACACCTTC.

The DNA of the CDR3 is TGTGCCAGCAGCCCGAGGACAGGGGAAAGCAATTCACCCCTCCACTTT. Its translation: CASSPRTGESNSPLHF. The V and J genes are TRBV9 and TRBJ1-6; 9 bases are a match to TRBD1. Germline V lookup: CDR1 SGDLS, CDR2 YYNGEE. This CDR3 region has 16 residues. With 4 bases clipped from V and 7 bases from J, the junction kept 9 bases outside the gene matches.

V usage is TRBV7-2 and J usage is TRBJ2-3, with 9 nucleotides matching TRBD2. The CDR3 is made up of 12 amino acids. Germline trimming cut 4 bases from V and 10 bases from J; bases unmatched to any gene: 3. CDR1 and CDR2 (germline): SGHTA, FQGNSA. CDR3 loop: CASSSGLAPQYF. CDR3 bases: TGTGCCAGCAGCTCGGGACTAGCCCCGCAGTATTTT.

This clone was seen just once. The gene calls are TRBV3-1 (or the pseudogene TRBV3-2) and TRBJ1-1; 7 nucleotides agree with TRBD1. The CDR3 loop spans 14 amino acids. Losses at the gene ends were 5 bases for V and 6 bases for J; bases not matched to a gene: 9. Looked up from germline, CDR1 is LGHDT and CDR2 is YNNKEL (reference sequence). DNA of the CDR3: TGTGCCAGCAGCTACGTGGAGGGGGCGGCTGAAGCTTTCTTT. It yields the protein CASSYVEGAAEAFF.

The chain has TRBV5-4 and TRBJ2-3, with D perhaps matching TRBD2 (5 bases). V was clipped by 0 bases and J by 10 bases, with 9 bases between them. The length of the CDR3 is 12 residues. The germline gives CDR1 SGHNT, CDR2 YYREEE (reference sequence). The CDR3 is CASSLATRAQYF. Written as DNA, the CDR3 is TGTGCCAGCAGCTTGGCCACGCGGGCGCAGTATTTT.

This clone was recorded many times. The chain employs TRBV4-3 and TRBJ1-2; 9 bases map to TRBD1. The CDR3 spans 16 residues. Germline V CDR1 and CDR2: LGHNA, YSLEER. Germline trimming cut 1 base from V and 4 bases from J; bases unmatched to any gene: 7. CDR3 bases: TGCGCCAGCAGCCAAGGACGGGACAGGGTAGGCTATGGCTACACCTTC. It codes for CASSQGRDRVGYGYTF.

Here the CDR3 reads CASSEALLLGQGNTEAFF. The CDR3 bases are TGTGCCAGCAGTGAAGCGCTTTTGTTGGGACAGGGAAACACTGAAGCTTTCTTT. V usage is TRBV2 and J usage is TRBJ1-1; the match to TRBD1 covers 9 bases. Germline trimming cut 0 bases from V and 2 bases from J; bases unmatched to any gene: 10. Per the germline V gene, CDR1 is SNHLY and CDR2 is FYNNEI. There are 18 residues in the CDR3.

The chain uses TRBV27 and TRBJ1-3; TRBD1 might be the D (5 bases). Germline V lookup: CDR1 MNHEY, CDR2 SMNVEV (reference sequence). The ends were cut back, 5 bases at V and 4 bases at J, with 12 bases in the middle. This CDR3 region has 14 residues. The CDR3 here is CASSQRGYGNTIYF. CDR3 sequence (DNA): TGTGCCAGCAGTCAAAGGGGTTACGGAAACACCATATATTTT.

The chain employs TRBV7-2 and TRBJ1-2; D gene unclear. Trimming shortened V by 3 bases and J by 8 bases, and 13 bases separated the two germline ends. The CDR3 sequence is 13 residues long. CDR1 and CDR2 from the germline V gene are SGHTA and FQGNSA. Here the CDR3 DNA reads TGTGCCAGCAGCTTTACAGACGCTATGGGCTACACCTTC. It encodes CASSFTDAMGYTF.

The rearrangement uses TRBV3-1 (or the pseudogene TRBV3-2) and TRBJ2-7; 8 bases fit TRBD1. Germline V gene sequence: CDR1 LGHDT, CDR2 YNNKEL (reference sequence). The CDR3 contains 15 residues. J gave up 1 base and V 1 base, and 3 bases lay outside the gene matches. The DNA for the CDR3 is TGTGCCAGCAGCCAAGTGGGGACAGGATCCTACGAGCAGTACTTC. Protein sequence: CASSQVGTGSYEQYF.

J is TRBJ1-2 and V is TRBV27; 8 nucleotides agree with TRBD1. This CDR3 contains 14 residues. Losses at the gene ends were 6 bases for V and 5 bases for J; bases not matched to a gene: 8. Germline V gene lookup returns CDR1 MNHEY and CDR2 SMNVEV (reference sequence). Here the CDR3 reads CASRTGTGPYGYTF. The CDR3 nucleotides are TGTGCCAGCAGAACCGGGACAGGACCTTATGGCTACACCTTC.

The V gene is TRBV19, the J gene TRBJ2-7; 8 positions agree with TRBD1. The trim removed 6 bases at V and 2 bases at J, leaving 6 bases unmatched. The CDR3 is 14 amino acids. Germline CDR1 and CDR2: LNHDA and SQIVND (reference sequence). The CDR3 nucleotides are TGTGCCAGTAGCCCGACAGGGGTTACCTACGAGCAGTACTTC. Its translation is CASSPTGVTYEQYF.

The genes are TRBV6-1 and TRBJ2-7; a possible D gene is TRBD1 (6 bases). Germline V gene sequence: CDR1 MNHNS, CDR2 SASEGT. CDR3 length: 12 residues. Trimming took off 2 bases at V and 6 bases at J, with 8 bases between the two ends. Written as DNA, the CDR3 is TGTGCCAGCAGTGAACAGGGGCGCGAGCAGTACTTC. Translation: CASSEQGREQYF.

The chain couples TRBV12-5 to TRBJ2-1; 9 nucleotides line up with TRBD2. The CDR3 is 12 amino acids. CDR1 and CDR2 (germline): LGHNT, FRNRAP. V trimming: 3 bases; J trimming: 10 bases; junction bases outside the gene matches: 1. CDR3 DNA sequence: TGTGCTAGTGGTTTTAGCGGGGGAGAGCAGTTCTTC. It codes for CASGFSGGEQFF.

This clone was seen once. CDR3 amino acids: CASSQVRTEAFF. The CDR3, as DNA: TGTGCCAGCAGCCAAGTCCGCACTGAAGCTTTCTTT. The rearrangement joins TRBV4-2 to TRBJ1-1, with no clear D. Deletions cut 1 base from V and 4 bases from J, with 4 bases between. CDR1 LGHNA and CDR2 YNFKEQ come from the germline V gene. There are 12 residues in the CDR3.